This T cell receptor beta chain was found in a study of T cell responses to AZD1222 COVID-19 vaccine. Study findings and constraints: Females made up more of the donors, who were largely white British, and clonal diversity may have come out too low.

The CDR3 is 14 residues long. Germline V gene data show CDR1 as SGHDN and CDR2 as FVKESK. V lost 4 bases and J lost 4; bases outside the gene matches: 2. TCRdb keeps only in-frame clones here, not all; method: immunoSEQ multiplex PCR. The repertoire includes 65,000 to 70,000 clones, over 65% of them detected once, and roughly 23% sits in the top ten. As concerns this clone: Its antigen is undetermined.

The chain is built from TRBV14 and TRBJ1-2; TRBD1 aligns across 11 bases. The TCR was taken from an adult who received the AZD1222 COVID-19 vaccine. The sequences come from peripheral blood, collected 28 days after the second AZD1222 dose. For the CDR3, the DNA is TGTGCCAGCAGCCGGACAGGGGGCCTCTATGGCTACACCTTC. This codes for CASSRTGGLYGYTF.